One sample yielded the 26 T cell receptor beta chains listed below, sequenced in a study of cytomegalovirus exposure and HLA in healthy donors. Researchers ran the PCR with 60 Vbeta and 13 Jbeta primers. TCRdb keeps only in-frame clones here, not all; method: immunoSEQ multiplex PCR. The table includes 200,000 to 300,000 clones, more than 75% detected once. Sequenced material: PBMCs. The receptors derive from a woman aged 40 to 55 in good health and CMV-seropositive.

Comment on this clone: One end of the junction is discordant with germline, which a read error may explain. The J gene is TRBJ2-7, the V gene TRBV7-9; 7 bases fit TRBD1. This CDR3 is 14 amino acids long. The germline V gene encodes CDR1 SEHNR and CDR2 FQNEAQ (reference sequence). CDR3 sequence reads: CSSSLGGSLYEQYF. CDR3 DNA sequence: TGTTCCAGCAGCTTAGGGGGCAGTCTCTACGAGCAGTACTTC.

V usage is TRBV4-2 and J usage is TRBJ2-2; possible D gene TRBD1, 5 bases. This CDR3 has 15 residues. CDR1 is LGHNA, CDR2 YNFKEQ, per germline. V was clipped by 1 base and J by 5 bases, with 11 bases between them. The CDR3 loop reads CASSQAWGKTGELFF. DNA for the CDR3: TGTGCCAGCAGCCAAGCATGGGGCAAAACCGGGGAGCTGTTTTTT.

This chain uses TRBV2 with TRBJ2-3; 12 positions match TRBD2. The CDR3 is 16 residues long. The V gene's germline CDR1 is SNHLY and CDR2 FYNNEI. V trimming: 4 bases; J trimming: 6 bases; junction bases outside the gene matches: 8. CDR3 in DNA: TGTGCCAGCAGTGTTCGACTAGCGGGAGTTTTCGATACGCAGTATTTT. As protein: CASSVRLAGVFDTQYF.

This clone was seen once. The chain couples TRBV7-2 to TRBJ2-5, with TRBD2 as a possible D gene (5 bases). V shed 8 bases and J shed 5 bases, with 15 bases lying between them. The CDR3 loop spans 13 amino acids. Germline CDR1 reads SGHTA; CDR2 reads FQGNSA. The CDR3 DNA sequence: TGTGCCAGCGGTCATTTGACGGGGGAGACCCAGTACTTC. This sequence encodes CASGHLTGETQYF.

The chain couples TRBV4-3 to TRBJ2-5, with 11 bases identical to TRBD2. The V gene end was trimmed by 0 bases and the J gene end by 5 bases; junction bases not matched to a gene: 11. Looked up from germline, CDR1 is LGHNA and CDR2 is YSLEER. The CDR3 totals 18 residues. The CDR3: CASSQDFVAGGPWETQYF. DNA for the CDR3: TGCGCCAGCAGCCAAGATTTCGTAGCGGGAGGGCCGTGGGAGACCCAGTACTTC.

The chain employs TRBV18 and TRBJ2-7, with 13 bases identical to TRBD2. The CDR3 consists of 16 residues. The germline V gene has CDR1 KGHSH and CDR2 LQKENI. The V segment lost 3 bases and the J segment 0 bases; nucleotides outside the gene matches: 2. In DNA, the CDR3 is TGTGCCAGCTCACCCGGGACTAGCGGGACCTCCTACGAGCAGTACTTC. The encoded protein is CASSPGTSGTSYEQYF.

This clone was seen a few times. The chain is built from TRBV7-2 and TRBJ2-7, with D tentatively TRBD1 (7 bases). V was clipped by 2 bases and J by 7 bases, with 18 bases between them. The CDR3 runs to 15 residues. The germline V gene has CDR1 SGHTA and CDR2 FQGNSA. CDR3 sequence (DNA): TGTGCCAGCAGCTTAAAGATCGAGGGGGCGGGGGAGCAGTACTTC. Amino acid sequence: CASSLKIEGAGEQYF.

V and J are TRBV7-9 and TRBJ1-2, with unresolved D. This CDR3 spans 13 amino acids. Trimming took off 3 bases at V and 3 bases at J, with 8 bases between the two ends. The germline CDR1 and CDR2 sequences are SEHNR and FQNEAQ (reference sequence). The CDR3 DNA reads TGTGCCAGCAGCTTCGAGGTGTACTATGGCTACACCTTC. It specifies CASSFEVYYGYTF.

The V call is TRBV9, the J call TRBJ2-3, with TRBD2 matching 10 bases. Germline assignment: CDR1 SGDLS and CDR2 YYNGEE. J was trimmed by 6 bases and V by 4 bases; bases with no gene match: 14. CDR3 length: 17 residues. This CDR3 is CASSPPASGGVSDTQYF. For the CDR3, the DNA is TGTGCCAGCAGCCCCCCGGCGAGCGGGGGGGTCTCGGATACGCAGTATTTT.

The gene calls are TRBV5-1 and TRBJ2-2; D is perhaps TRBD1 (5 bases). The CDR3 consists of 15 residues. Trimming stripped 6 bases from V and 2 bases from J, with 14 bases between. Germline V lookup: CDR1 SGHRS, CDR2 YFSETQ. The CDR3 reads CASTEVRGNTGELFF. CDR3 nucleotide sequence: TGCGCCAGCACAGAGGTTAGGGGAAACACCGGGGAGCTGTTTTTT.

The genes are TRBV4-3 and TRBJ2-1, with 10 positions matching TRBD2. The length of the CDR3 is 15 residues. Germline V CDR1 and CDR2: LGHNA, YSLEER. The trim removed 0 bases at V and 5 bases at J, leaving 1 base unmatched. This CDR3 is CASSQDTSGDNEQFF. The DNA of the CDR3 is TGCGCCAGCAGCCAAGATACTAGCGGGGACAATGAGCAGTTCTTC.

The chain carries TRBV9 and TRBJ1-1; 10 bases map to TRBD1. Germline CDR1 and CDR2: SGDLS and YYNGEE. V lost 6 bases, J lost 2 bases, and 10 bases stayed unmatched. CDR3 size: 16 residues. The CDR3 DNA reads as TGTGCCAGCAACCGGGACAGGGGAGTTGGAAACACTGAAGCTTTCTTT. This sequence encodes CASNRDRGVGNTEAFF.

The V and J genes are TRBV10-3 and TRBJ2-1, with 10 positions matching TRBD2. This CDR3 has 15 amino acids. V trimming: 0 bases; J trimming: 7 bases; junction bases outside the gene matches: 3. Germline V gives CDR1 ENHRY, CDR2 SYGVKD. CDR3: CAISESVAGGNEQFF. Here the CDR3 DNA reads TGTGCCATCAGTGAGTCAGTAGCGGGAGGAAATGAGCAGTTCTTC.

The chain has TRBV6-1 and TRBJ2-7, with 8 positions matching TRBD1. Germline assignment: CDR1 MNHNS and CDR2 SASEGT. This CDR3 has 12 residues. With 5 bases clipped from V and 6 bases from J, the junction kept 3 bases outside the gene matches. This chain's CDR3 is CASSSTGGEQYF. The DNA for the CDR3 is TGTGCCAGCAGTTCAACAGGGGGCGAGCAGTACTTC.

The chain uses TRBV9 and TRBJ1-5; perhaps TRBD1 as D (5 bases). The CDR3 contains 13 residues. Trimming removed 5 bases from V and 2 bases from J, with 8 bases in between. The germline V gene encodes CDR1 SGDLS and CDR2 YYNGEE. The CDR3 nucleotides read TGTGCCAGCAGGGGGCGACGCAATCAGCCCCAGCATTTT. Translating gives CASRGRRNQPQHF.

In DNA, the CDR3 is TGTGCCAGCAGCCGACCGGGACAGGAGGGAGAGACCCAGTACTTC. As protein: CASSRPGQEGETQYF. The chain couples TRBV5-4 to TRBJ2-5; TRBD1 aligns across 8 bases. The CDR3 covers 15 residues. The germline V gene encodes CDR1 SGHNT and CDR2 YYREEE (reference sequence). With 4 bases clipped from V and 4 bases from J, the junction kept 9 bases outside the gene matches. The whole variable domain, remainder taken from reference TRBV5-4 and TRBJ2-5, is ETGVTQSPTHLIKTRGQQVTLRCSSQSGHNTVSWYQQALGQGPQFIFQYYREEENGRGNFPPRFSGLQFPNYSSELNVNALELDDSALYLCASSRPGQEGETQYFGPGTRLLVL.

The CDR3 coding sequence is TGTGCCAGCACCAGGGACAGTACCCACTCCTTCTATGGCTACACCTTC. This sequence encodes CASTRDSTHSFYGYTF. The V gene is TRBV5-4, the J gene TRBJ1-2; 7 positions match TRBD1. This CDR3 is built from 16 residues. The junction had 15 bases not matched to a gene; V was cut back by 6 bases and J by 4 bases. Germline assignment: CDR1 SGHNT and CDR2 YYREEE (reference sequence).

This clone was found a few times. The chain carries TRBV4-3 and TRBJ2-7; TRBD2 might be the D (6 bases). The CDR3 spans 17 residues. V gave up 4 bases and J gave up 0 bases, with 19 bases separating them. Germline CDR1 is LGHNA and CDR2 is YSLEER. CDR3 sequence: CASSPAAFSGPSYEQYF. CDR3 DNA: TGCGCCAGCAGCCCTGCAGCTTTTAGCGGACCCTCCTACGAGCAGTACTTC.

Here the CDR3 reads CASSSTGGWGYGYTF. The CDR3 DNA reads as TGTGCCAGCAGCTCGACAGGGGGCTGGGGGTATGGCTACACCTTC. V gene TRBV5-4 combines with J gene TRBJ1-2, with 10 bases aligning to TRBD1. The germline CDR1 and CDR2 sequences are SGHNT and YYREEE (reference sequence). J was trimmed by 5 bases and V by 3 bases; bases with no gene match: 7. The CDR3 has 15 residues.

Notes on this clone: Other DNA sequences from this sample encode an identical CDR3 as well. The CDR3: CASSRTDNQPQHF. CDR3 bases: TGTGCCAGCAGCCGGACTGACAATCAGCCCCAGCATTTT. The rearrangement links TRBV6-5 to TRBJ1-5; D is undetermined. Per the germline V gene, CDR1 is MNHEY and CDR2 is SVGAGI. Trimming removed 6 bases at V and 3 bases at J, with 9 bases between. This CDR3 has 13 residues.

Details on this clone: The junction does not match germline at one end; this may be a read error. The J gene is TRBJ1-5, the V gene TRBV2; 7 positions agree with TRBD1. The CDR3 extends over 13 amino acids. Germline V gene lookup returns CDR1 SNHLY and CDR2 FYNNEI. CDR3 region: CASSGDSKQPQHF. The DNA for the CDR3 is TGTGCCAGCAGTGGGGACAGCAAGCAGCCCCAGCATTTT. Full variable domain (remainder filled in from reference TRBV2 and TRBJ1-5): EPEVTQTPSHQVTQMGQEVILRCVPISNHLYFYWYRQILGQKVEFLVSFYNNEISEKSEIFDDQFSVERPDGSNFTLKIRSTKLEDSAMYFCASSGDSKQPQHFGDGTRLSIL.

The chain uses TRBV5-5 and TRBJ2-1, with a tentative D call TRBD1 (5 bases). V was cut by 5 bases and J by 0 bases, with 9 bases left in between. Looked up from germline, CDR1 is SGHKS and CDR2 is YYEKEE (reference sequence). This CDR3 spans 14 amino acids. DNA of the CDR3: TGTGCCAGCAGTAGGGGTATCTCCTACAATGAGCAGTTCTTC. This translates into CASSRGISYNEQFF.

This chain uses TRBV18 with TRBJ2-7, with a weak D call TRBD2 (6 bases). Germline V gene sequence: CDR1 KGHSH, CDR2 LQKENI. The CDR3 runs to 14 residues. V dropped 3 bases and J dropped 5 bases, with 14 bases sitting between them. The CDR3 nucleotides are TGTGCCAGCTCACCCGGGACTCCCGCGGACGAGCAGTACTTC. Translation: CASSPGTPADEQYF.

V usage is TRBV7-8 and J usage is TRBJ1-1; TRBD1 agrees at 12 bases. Germline lookup yields CDR1 SGHVS and CDR2 FQNEAQ. This CDR3 has 16 amino acids. The junction had 3 bases not matched to a gene; V was cut back by 4 bases and J by 0 bases. The CDR3 DNA is TGTGCCAGCAGCTCAGGGACAGGGGGCATGAACACTGAAGCTTTCTTT. Protein: CASSSGTGGMNTEAFF.

The chain uses TRBV5-4 and TRBJ2-7; 8 bases fit TRBD1. The CDR3 runs 13 residues. Germline V gives CDR1 SGHNT, CDR2 YYREEE (reference sequence). J was trimmed by 6 bases and V by 4 bases; bases with no gene match: 6. The CDR3 DNA reads TGTGCCAGCAGCAAGGACAGGGAGAGCGAGCAGTACTTC. This gives the protein CASSKDRESEQYF. The full variable domain, in which reference TRBV5-4 and TRBJ2-7 provide the parts outside the CDR3, is ETGVTQSPTHLIKTRGQQVTLRCSSQSGHNTVSWYQQALGQGPQFIFQYYREEENGRGNFPPRFSGLQFPNYSSELNVNALELDDSALYLCASSKDRESEQYFGPGTRLTVT.

The chain uses TRBV2 and TRBJ2-3; TRBD2 might be the D (6 bases). Germline CDR1 reads SNHLY; CDR2 reads FYNNEI. The CDR3 consists of 12 residues. V was shortened by 8 bases and J by 4 bases, with 10 bases between the two germline ends. The CDR3 here is CASRLEADTQYF. The CDR3 DNA reads as TGTGCCAGCCGACTAGAGGCAGATACGCAGTATTTT.